The rows below give T cell receptor beta chains drawn from one sample of a study of blood T cell repertoires in COVID-19. Assay used: immunoSEQ multiplex PCR; TCRdb lists only in-frame clones, some missing. The sample has tens of thousands of clones; around 89% are singletons. Specimen: peripheral blood. These receptors were obtained from a man between 70 and 80 years old with active or convalescent COVID-19. CDR3s include the opening cysteine and the closing phenylalanine or tryptophan. The D gene is left open where the match is weak. Some rows mark clone size as missing; the rest say once, few, many or name a class of expanded clone.

.	.	TRBJ1-1	TRBV6-6	CASSLGLSGTEAFF	TGTGCCAGCAGTTTAGGCCTCTCAGGGACTGAAGCTTTCTTT
.	TRBD2	TRBJ2-3	TRBV5-4	CASSSGLAGRRAGTQYF	TGTGCCAGCAGCTCGGGACTAGCGGGACGGAGAGCCGGTACGCAGTATTTT
.	TRBD2	TRBJ2-1	TRBV9	CASSLGTSGYNEQFF	TGTGCCAGCAGCCTCGGGACTAGCGGATACAATGAGCAGTTCTTC
.	.	TRBJ1-2	TRBV12-3/TRBV12-4	CASSFNGYTF	TGTGCCAGCAGTTTTAATGGCTACACCTTC
.	.	TRBJ2-2	TRBV6-5	CASSSQGGNTGELFF	TGTGCCAGCAGTTCTCAGGGAGGAAACACCGGGGAGCTGTTTTTT
.	TRBD2	TRBJ2-7	TRBV10-3	CAISDEASGTYEQYF	TGTGCCATCAGTGATGAGGCTAGCGGGACCTACGAGCAGTACTTC
.	TRBD2	TRBJ2-6	TRBV28	CASTLPGGGGANVLTF	TGTGCCAGCACCCTCCCGGGGGGAGGTGGGGCCAACGTCCTGACTTTC
.	TRBD2	TRBJ2-1	TRBV7-6	CASSLAPAGVRNEQFF	TGTGCCAGCAGCTTAGCCCCAGCGGGAGTGCGCAATGAGCAGTTCTTC
.	.	TRBJ2-2	TRBV5-5	CASSLSSGDTGELFF	TGTGCCAGCAGCTTGAGCTCAGGGGACACCGGGGAGCTGTTTTTT
.	.	TRBJ1-1	TRBV15	CATRRGGVNTEAFF	TGTGCCACCAGGAGGGGGGGAGTGAACACTGAAGCTTTCTTT
.	TRBD1	TRBJ2-1	TRBV11-3	CASSLTGGNEQFF	TGTGCCAGCAGCCTGACAGGGGGCAATGAGCAGTTCTTC
.	TRBD2	TRBJ2-1	TRBV29-1	CSAPGLAGSSYNEQFF	TGCAGCGCCCCGGGACTAGCGGGATCCTCCTACAATGAGCAGTTCTTC
.	.	TRBJ2-1	TRBV5-1	CASSLPPGGRLFF	TGCGCCAGCAGCTTGCCACCCGGCGGGCGGCTTTTCTTC
few	.	TRBJ2-7	TRBV6-5	CASSPWHYYEQYF	TGTGCCAGCAGTCCCTGGCATTACTACGAGCAGTACTTC
few	.	TRBJ1-6	TRBV5-1	CASSLDSIPDSPLHF	TGCGCCAGCAGCTTGGACTCAATCCCCGATTCACCCCTCCACTTT
.	TRBD1	TRBJ1-5	TRBV28	CASIPGTGYSNQPQHF	TGTGCCAGCATCCCCGGGACAGGTTATAGCAATCAGCCCCAGCATTTT
.	TRBD1	TRBJ1-1	TRBV28	CASSLQGTAFTEAFF	TGTGCCAGCAGTTTACAAGGGACAGCGTTCACTGAAGCTTTCTTT
.	TRBD2	TRBJ2-1	TRBV27	CASRQSWLADYNEQFF	TGTGCCAGCCGTCAAAGCTGGCTAGCGGACTACAATGAGCAGTTCTTC
.	.	TRBJ2-7	TRBV28	CASGANYEQYF	TGTGCCAGCGGTGCTAACTACGAGCAGTACTTC
.	TRBD1	TRBJ1-6	TRBV28	CASTLAGQVISPLHF	TGTGCCAGCACCTTGGCGGGACAGGTCATTTCACCCCTCCACTTT
.	.	TRBJ2-1	TRBV27	CASSLRRVLDNEQFF	TGTGCCAGCAGTCTAAGGAGGGTACTGGACAATGAGCAGTTCTTC
.	.	TRBJ2-4	TRBV28	CASSPEAHRGAKNIQYF	TGTGCCAGCAGTCCAGAGGCCCACCGAGGAGCCAAAAACATTCAGTACTTC
.	TRBD2	TRBJ2-3	TRBV30	CAWSVTGLAGDTQYF	TGTGCCTGGAGTGTCACAGGGCTAGCGGGCGATACGCAGTATTTT
.	TRBD2	TRBJ2-1	TRBV4-2	CASSQDGASGYRNEQFF	TGTGCCAGCAGCCAAGATGGTGCTAGCGGGTATAGGAATGAGCAGTTCTTC
once	.	TRBJ2-1	TRBV19	CASSSPRGDSSYNEQFF	TGTGCCAGTAGTAGTCCCAGGGGGGATAGCTCCTACAATGAGCAGTTCTTC
.	.	TRBJ2-2	TRBV19	CASTPPGLANTGELFF	TGTGCCAGTACCCCCCCCGGGCTAGCAAACACCGGGGAGCTGTTTTTT
few	.	TRBJ2-7	TRBV27	CASSLGLSYEQYF	TGTGCCAGCAGTTTAGGGCTTTCCTACGAGCAGTACTTC
.	.	TRBJ2-5	TRBV6-1	CASSEPGIKETQYF	TGTGCCAGCAGTGAACCGGGAATTAAAGAGACCCAGTACTTC
.	TRBD1	TRBJ2-2	TRBV5-1	CASSVQGANTGELFF	TGCGCCAGCAGCGTACAGGGGGCCAACACCGGGGAGCTGTTTTTT
.	.	TRBJ2-3	TRBV27	CASSLWGGGVDTQYF	TGTGCCAGCAGTTTATGGGGGGGCGGGGTGGATACGCAGTATTTT
.	TRBD1	TRBJ2-5	TRBV20-1	CSASRQGTQETQYF	TGCAGTGCTAGTCGACAGGGGACCCAAGAGACCCAGTACTTC
.	.	TRBJ2-5	TRBV7-2	CASSYSSRQETQYF	TGTGCCAGCAGCTATTCTAGCAGACAAGAGACCCAGTACTTC
once	TRBD2	TRBJ2-1	TRBV11-1	CASSWNSGTNNEQFF	TGTGCCAGCAGCTGGAATAGCGGGACGAACAATGAGCAGTTCTTC
few	.	TRBJ2-7	TRBV28	CASSLRDEQYF	TGTGCCAGCAGTTTACGGGACGAGCAGTACTTC
.	TRBD1	TRBJ1-4	TRBV10-3	CAISATGETYEKLFF	TGTGCCATCAGTGCGACAGGGGAGACCTATGAAAAACTGTTTTTT
.	.	TRBJ2-6	TRBV28	CASSLTGLGANVLTF	TGTGCCAGCAGTTTAACAGGCTTGGGGGCCAACGTCCTGACTTTC
.	TRBD1	TRBJ1-2	TRBV15	CATSSDRESYGYTF	TGTGCCACCAGCAGTGACAGGGAGTCCTATGGCTACACCTTC
.	TRBD2	TRBJ2-3	TRBV5-1	CASSSRKASGTLLDTQYF	TGCGCCAGCAGCTCGCGAAAAGCTAGCGGGACTTTATTGGATACGCAGTATTTT
.	.	TRBJ2-4	TRBV27	CASSPLAKNIQYF	TGTGCCAGCAGTCCCTTAGCCAAAAACATTCAGTACTTC
.	TRBD1	TRBJ1-1	TRBV6-5	CASRRQGATEAFF	TGTGCCAGCAGGAGACAGGGGGCCACTGAAGCTTTCTTT
.	.	TRBJ1-5	TRBV6-1	CASSERFTRPSNQPQHF	TGTGCCAGCAGTGAAAGATTCACACGTCCTAGCAATCAGCCCCAGCATTTT
medium-sized	.	TRBJ1-1	TRBV4-3	CASSQVLPVGANTEAFF	TGCGCCAGCAGCCAAGTTTTGCCAGTGGGGGCGAACACTGAAGCTTTCTTT